The entry below gives a single TCR beta chain sequence along with its context. What it binds is unknown. V lost 0 bases and J lost 7, with 13 bases in between. Germline-derived CDR1 and CDR2 are SGHTA and FQGNSA. The CDR3 extends over 15 amino acids. These data come from a study of response to subunit inactivated influenza vaccine. The study, taken as a whole, reports: Few additional T cells are recruited per seasonal influenza vaccination, authors suggested.

A single record per CDR3 protein comes from TCRdb applying MiXCR to the RT-PCR reads. This sample has approximately 300,000 distinct CDR3 sequences, with 22% found just once. The source of this sequence is a man aged 50-75 years who received an inactivated influenza vaccine. Sequenced here: PBMCs from blood, sampled around 22 months after vaccination. This chain joins TRBV7-2 and TRBJ1-5; no reliable D call. CDR3 loop: CASSLAAGLGQPQHF. CDR3 DNA sequence: TGTGCCAGCAGCTTAGCCGCCGGCTTGGGGCAGCCCCAGCATTTT.